This T cell receptor (beta chain) was found in a study of T cells in Graves' hyperthyroidism and ophthalmopathy. Study results and caveats: For ophthalmopathy, model prediction preceded onset by a median approximately 6 months. In the analysis, a 13 V-J model separated ophthalmopathy from stable hyperthyroidism. Most clonotypes expanded in thyroid above 0.001 were likewise present in blood.

This clonotype was observed a few times. Antigen unknown. Germline CDR1 and CDR2: MNHNS and SASEGT. V was shortened by 4 bases and J by 7 bases, with 14 bases between the two germline ends. The CDR3 length is 13 residues. Researchers amplified the TCR beta CDR3 regions from RNA transcripts. With the HTBI primer set, the TCR CDR3 went through a first round of RT-PCR. MiXCR was run by TCRdb on the multiplex PCR reads, yielding one entry per CDR3 protein. The table lists under 550,000 distinct CDR3 sequences, roughly an eighth of them singletons. The sample taken for sequencing was blood. The V and J genes are TRBV6-1 and TRBJ2-7; D not certain. This TCR derives from a woman in her late teens or twenties with Graves' hyperthyroidism. This CDR3 reads CASSVVGSREQYF. CDR3 in DNA: TGTGCCAGCAGTGTAGTAGGGTCGAGGGAGCAGTACTTC.